One sample yielded the 27 T cell receptor beta chains listed below, sequenced in a study of T cell responses to AZD1222 COVID-19 vaccine. TCRdb keeps only in-frame clones here, not all; method: immunoSEQ multiplex PCR. The profile shows around 99,000 clones, over 85% of them singletons. Sequences were derived from peripheral blood, sampled on day 0 of AZD1222 vaccination. The source of these receptors is an adult in good health.

The rearrangement joins TRBV6-7 to TRBJ2-1; TRBD2 might be the D (5 bases). TRBV6-7 belongs to the ORF category, with a function that is uncertain. With 6 bases removed from V and 0 bases from J, the gap between germline ends came to 15 bases. The length of the CDR3 is 16 residues. In DNA form, the CDR3 reads TGTGCCAGCAGCAAGCAAAGCCGGGACTCCTACAATGAGCAGTTCTTC. Residues: CASSKQSRDSYNEQFF.

This clone was counted between two and nine times. V gene TRBV19 combines with J gene TRBJ2-3; tentative D call: TRBD1 (5 bases). Germline CDR1 reads LNHDA; CDR2 reads SQIVND (reference sequence). The CDR3 is 10 amino acids. V lost 9 bases, J lost 6 bases, and 7 bases lay in between. The CDR3 loop is CASQGDTQYF. CDR3 in DNA: TGTGCCAGCCAGGGCGATACGCAGTATTTT.

J is TRBJ2-7 and V is TRBV9; TRBD2 might be the D (6 bases). In germline, CDR1 is SGDLS, CDR2 YYNGEE. This CDR3 comprises 15 residues. Between the trimmed V and J ends, which lost 0 bases and 5 bases, there was a span of 15 bases. In DNA form, the CDR3 reads TGTGCCAGCAGCGTAGTGGGCTCCCGCGGGGACGAGCAGTACTTC. Amino acids: CASSVVGSRGDEQYF.

V usage is TRBV19 and J usage is TRBJ2-1; no clear D gene. CDR1 LNHDA and CDR2 SQIVND come from the germline V gene (reference sequence). The germline V and J ends were trimmed by 2 bases and 4 bases, with 6 bases remaining between them. The CDR3 runs to 13 residues. The CDR3 DNA reads as TGTGCCAGTAGTATAACCCTATACAATGAGCAGTTCTTC. The encoded protein is CASSITLYNEQFF.

The genes are TRBV9 and TRBJ2-7; D is perhaps TRBD1 or TRBD2 (6 bases each). This CDR3 region has 14 residues. CDR1 is SGDLS and CDR2 is YYNGEE in the germline V gene. The ends were cut back, 0 bases at V and 7 bases at J, with 14 bases in the middle. The CDR3 protein is CASSVAPGAGEQYF. The DNA of the CDR3 is TGTGCCAGCAGCGTAGCTCCGGGGGCCGGTGAGCAGTACTTC.

This chain uses TRBV6-5 with TRBJ2-3; D is unresolved. The length of the CDR3 is 16 residues. The V gene's germline CDR1 is MNHEY and CDR2 SVGAGI. Trimming shortened V by 2 bases and J by 6 bases, and 18 bases separated the two germline ends. The CDR3 coding sequence is TGTGCCAGCAGTTACAGTGGAGTCTCGTTGTACGATACGCAGTATTTT. It specifies CASSYSGVSLYDTQYF.

This chain links TRBV15 with TRBJ1-2, with a weak D call TRBD1 (6 bases). This CDR3 is built from 13 residues. Germline V gives CDR1 LNHNV, CDR2 YYDKDF (reference sequence). The V gene lost 8 bases and the J gene lost 6 bases, with 16 bases spanning the gap. In DNA form, the CDR3 reads TGTGCCACCGAGGGGGAGAGATTGGATGGCTACACCTTC. This encodes CATEGERLDGYTF.

J is TRBJ2-7 and V is TRBV3-1 (or the pseudogene TRBV3-2); no reliable D call. Germline CDR1 reads LGHDT; CDR2 reads YNNKEL (reference sequence). The CDR3 length is 12 residues. Deletions cut 7 bases from V and 1 base from J, with 8 bases between. DNA of the CDR3: TGTGCCAGCAAAGGAATATCCTACGAGCAGTACTTC. It is translated as CASKGISYEQYF.

The V gene is TRBV7-6, the J gene TRBJ2-2; 7 nucleotides align to TRBD2. The CDR3 covers 16 residues. Germline loops: CDR1 SGHVS, CDR2 FNYEAQ. J lost 1 base, V lost 3 bases, and 5 bases had no gene match. In nucleotides, the CDR3 is TGTGCCAGCAGCTTTTCGGGAGGCCGGAACACCGGGGAGCTGTTTTTT. Residues: CASSFSGGRNTGELFF.

The rearrangement links TRBV4-3 to TRBJ1-6; D is ambiguous. Trimming took 0 bases from V and 9 from J, leaving 12 bases between them. CDR1 is LGHNA and CDR2 is YSLEER in the germline V gene. The CDR3 contains 15 residues. The CDR3 sequence is CASSQDLLQASPLHF. CDR3 in DNA: TGCGCCAGCAGCCAAGATCTACTCCAGGCTTCACCCCTCCACTTT.

The chain employs TRBV7-9 and TRBJ2-1; either TRBD1 or TRBD2 may supply D (5 bases each). CDR1 is SEHNR, CDR2 FQNEAQ, per germline (reference sequence). The V gene lost 8 bases and the J gene lost 3 bases, with 11 bases spanning the gap. The CDR3 covers 13 residues. The CDR3 region has the DNA TGTGCCAGCCGGGGACCGAGCTACAATGAGCAGTTCTTC. Amino acids: CASRGPSYNEQFF.

The V gene is TRBV30, the J gene TRBJ2-7; the D gene is possibly TRBD2 (6 bases). CDR1 and CDR2 (germline): GTSNPN, SVGIG (reference sequence). The ends were cut back, 0 bases at V and 5 bases at J, with 17 bases in the middle. The CDR3 consists of 15 residues. The CDR3 DNA follows: TGTGCCTGGAGTGTATTTGGGGGGTTTCGCGACGAGCAGTACTTC. Protein: CAWSVFGGFRDEQYF.

A few counts support this clone. The CDR3: CASSQGSVFYNQPQHF. The DNA of the CDR3 is TGCGCCAGCAGCCAAGGGTCAGTTTTTTACAATCAGCCCCAGCATTTT. This rearrangement joins TRBV4-1 to TRBJ1-5; no definite D call. V gave up 1 base and J gave up 3 bases, with 13 bases separating them. The length of the CDR3 is 16 residues. Germline V gene lookup returns CDR1 MGHRA and CDR2 YSYEKL.

The chain has TRBV28 and TRBJ2-3, with TRBD1 matching over 7 bases. J lost 2 bases, V lost 3 bases, and 11 bases had no gene match. The CDR3 spans 17 residues. The germline V gene encodes CDR1 MDHEN and CDR2 SYDVKM. The DNA of the CDR3 is TGTGCCAGCAGTTTTCGGCCGGGACAGACCCACACAGATACGCAGTATTTT. Translating gives CASSFRPGQTHTDTQYF.

The chain recombines TRBV27 with TRBJ1-2; TRBD1 might be the D (6 bases). The CDR3 spans 13 residues. Germline loops: CDR1 MNHEY, CDR2 SMNVEV (reference sequence). The germline V and J ends were trimmed by 6 bases and 4 bases, with 12 bases remaining between them. CDR3 sequence: CASSGDTFYGYTF. In DNA, the CDR3 is TGTGCCAGCAGCGGGGACACCTTCTATGGCTACACCTTC.

The V gene is TRBV7-2, the J gene TRBJ2-1, with a possible D match to TRBD2 (6 bases). Trimming took 2 bases from V and 5 from J, leaving 19 bases between them. CDR3 length equals 17 residues. CDR1 is SGHTA, CDR2 FQGNSA, per germline. The CDR3 DNA reads as TGTGCCAGCAGCTTAAGGTGGAGGGTTCGAGAGAACAATGAGCAGTTCTTC. It translates to CASSLRWRVRENNEQFF.

The rearrangement links TRBV6-2 or TRBV6-3 to TRBJ2-3; D not resolved. This CDR3 contains 14 residues. The V gene's germline CDR1 is MNHEY and CDR2 SVGEGT. V gave up 0 bases and J gave up 1 base, with 5 bases separating them. This chain's CDR3 is CASSYSGGTDTQYF. The CDR3 coding sequence is TGTGCCAGCAGTTACTCTGGAGGCACAGATACGCAGTATTTT.

The V call is TRBV7-9, the J call TRBJ1-5, with TRBD1 as a possible D gene (6 bases). Germline CDR1 and CDR2: SEHNR and FQNEAQ (reference sequence). The CDR3 is 15 residues long. V was cut by 1 base and J by 4 bases, with 11 bases left in between. In DNA, the CDR3 is TGTGCCAGCAGCTTAGTCGGACAGTCAAATCAGCCCCAGCATTTT. Translation: CASSLVGQSNQPQHF.

The chain couples TRBV19 to TRBJ1-5; D gene uncertain. CDR3 length: 15 amino acids. The V gene's germline CDR1 is LNHDA and CDR2 SQIVND (reference sequence). V was shortened by 3 bases and J by 0 bases, with 9 bases between the two germline ends. The CDR3 DNA follows: TGTGCCAGTAGTATTACAGCTTATAGCAATCAGCCCCAGCATTTT. Its protein product is CASSITAYSNQPQHF.

The chain is built from TRBV19 and TRBJ1-1, with D maybe TRBD1 (6 bases). The ends were cut back, 3 bases at V and 0 bases at J, with 8 bases in the middle. The length of the CDR3 is 14 residues. Germline CDR1 LNHDA, CDR2 SQIVND (reference sequence). The CDR3 spells CASSIGTLNTEAFF. DNA of the CDR3: TGTGCCAGTAGTATCGGGACATTGAACACTGAAGCTTTCTTT.

This rearrangement joins TRBV27 to TRBJ1-1, with 8 positions matching TRBD1. Trimming took 7 bases from V and 4 from J; bases not matched to a gene: 20. In germline, CDR1 is MNHEY, CDR2 SMNVEV (reference sequence). The CDR3 totals 18 residues. The CDR3 here is CASNKKFIGGRGPTEAFF. In DNA form, the CDR3 reads TGTGCCAGCAATAAAAAATTTATTGGCGGCAGGGGGCCCACTGAAGCTTTCTTT.

The rearrangement links TRBV19 to TRBJ2-1, with TRBD2 identical over 10 bases. The CDR3 totals 16 residues. Germline assignment: CDR1 LNHDA and CDR2 SQIVND (reference sequence). Unmatched junction bases numbered 9, after V lost 3 bases and J lost 7 bases. CDR3 residues: CASSMPGTSVKNEQFF. CDR3 in DNA: TGTGCCAGTAGTATGCCCGGGACTAGCGTAAAGAATGAGCAGTTCTTC.

This clone was seen once. The chain has TRBV19 and TRBJ1-1, with 8 bases aligning to TRBD1. Germline values: CDR1 LNHDA, CDR2 SQIVND (reference sequence). The CDR3 is 14 residues long. V shed 6 bases and J 4 bases; nucleotides not matched to a gene: 7. CDR3 DNA: TGTGCCAGTAGCACAGGGGGTTTTGGCACTGAAGCTTTCTTT. It translates to CASSTGGFGTEAFF.

The V call is TRBV20-1, the J call TRBJ2-1, with 9 positions matching TRBD2. The CDR3 is made up of 14 amino acids. After removal of 3 bases from V and 8 bases from J, the junction contained 8 bases not matched to a gene. Germline-derived CDR1 and CDR2 are DFQATT and SNEGSKA (reference sequence). The CDR3 loop reads CSASSLAGIDEQFF. Here the CDR3 DNA reads TGCAGTGCTAGTAGTCTAGCGGGAATCGATGAGCAGTTCTTC.

This chain uses TRBV4-3 with TRBJ2-7, with a tentative D call TRBD2 (5 bases). V was clipped by 1 base and J by 2 bases, with 15 bases between them. The CDR3 has 16 residues. Germline V gene data show CDR1 as LGHNA and CDR2 as YSLEER. This CDR3 is CASSQAPGGYTYEQYF. As DNA, the CDR3 is TGCGCCAGCAGCCAAGCCCCCGGCGGGTACACCTACGAGCAGTACTTC.

The gene calls are TRBV3-1 (or the pseudogene TRBV3-2) and TRBJ2-1, with TRBD2 matching 10 bases. Germline V lookup: CDR1 LGHDT, CDR2 YNNKEL (reference sequence). Germline trimming cut 5 bases from V and 6 bases from J; bases unmatched to any gene: 10. The CDR3 is 16 amino acids. CDR3 protein: CASSTPLAGRLNEQFF. The CDR3 DNA sequence: TGTGCCAGCAGCACCCCACTAGCGGGACGGCTCAATGAGCAGTTCTTC.

The chain combines TRBV19 with TRBJ1-4; TRBD1 is a possible D gene (5 bases). From germline, CDR1 is LNHDA and CDR2 SQIVND (reference sequence). This CDR3 region has 15 residues. V was cut by 8 bases and J by 3 bases, with 16 bases left in between. The CDR3 DNA sequence: TGTGCCAGTGGGGCCCGACAGAGGCCTAATGAAAAACTGTTTTTT. Translated, it gives CASGARQRPNEKLFF.